Included here is one T cell receptor (beta chain) sequence, with context. Its matching antigen is unknown. Germline trimming cut 5 bases from V and 7 bases from J; bases unmatched to any gene: 2. Germline loops: CDR1 SGDLS, CDR2 YYNGEE. This CDR3 has 13 amino acids. The data are from a study of cytomegalovirus exposure and HLA in healthy donors. Regarding the study as a whole: TCR beta chains numbering roughly 150 were designated cytomegalovirus-associated.

The PCR ran on 60 Vbeta and 13 Jbeta primers. TCRdb keeps only in-frame clones here, not all; method: immunoSEQ multiplex PCR. The data show some 120,000 clones, with around three quarters seen just once and roughly 3.2% held by the top ten. The clonotype originates from a man aged 30-40 years in good health and CMV-seronegative. V gene TRBV9 combines with J gene TRBJ1-6; 8 bases are shared with TRBD1. Sequenced: PBMCs. The CDR3 reads CASRTGENSPLHF. CDR3 nucleotide sequence: TGTGCCAGCAGGACAGGGGAGAATTCACCCCTCCACTTT.